This T cell receptor beta chain derives from a study of CD8+ T cells in alopecia areata. RNA, once extracted, was reverse transcribed into cDNA for use as the sequencing template. Profiling relied on immunoSEQ multiplex PCR, and the TCRdb table lists in-frame clones only, not all of them. The sample lists around 140,000 clones, around 49% occurring once. Findings and caveats of the study: Mice showed TCR sharing more clearly than patients did, possibly owing to HLA.

CD4+ and CD8+ T cells were sorted from PBMCs stained for CD3, CD4 and CD8. This clone was detected once. The antigen remains unidentified. CDR3 length equals 13 residues. Germline V lookup: CDR1 GTSNPN, CDR2 SVGIG (reference sequence). Losses at the gene ends were 8 bases for V and 0 bases for J; bases not matched to a gene: 6. The chain is built from TRBV30 and TRBJ1-1, with 7 bases that match TRBD1. The source was CD8+ T cells sorted from blood, collected at week 0. This clonotype was obtained from a human donor with alopecia areata. The CDR3 DNA is TGTGCCAAGGTGGGACAGATGAACACTGAAGCTTTCTTT. This gives the protein CAKVGQMNTEAFF.